This TCR beta chain appears in the sequencing data of a study of early T cells in non-severe SARS-CoV-2 infection. Broader study findings: VDJdb matches were skewed toward anti-spike CD8 T cell responses.

Unique molecular identifiers were attached to individual cDNA molecules. TCRdb re-called the 5' RACE reads through MiXCR, storing one row per CDR3 protein. This table holds roughly 23,000 distinct CDR3 sequences, 3.6% found once. This clonotype was seen ten or more times. Its antigen remains unknown. Sequencing used whole blood. The TCR was taken from an adult who was a healthcare worker with PCR-confirmed SARS-CoV-2 infection or an uninfected control (not recorded which).

CDR3 bases: TGTGCCAGTAGTCCCCGAGGAGTCGGGCAGATGAACACTGAAGCTTTCTTT. Translated: CASSPRGVGQMNTEAFF. The chain couples TRBV19 to TRBJ1-1; D is uncertain. Germline V lookup: CDR1 LNHDA, CDR2 SQIVND (reference sequence). The V end lost 5 bases, the J end lost 0 bases, and 19 bases lay between the germline ends. This CDR3 is built from 17 residues.